The 30 T cell receptor beta chains presented below share a single source sample, sequenced in a study of cytomegalovirus exposure and HLA in healthy donors. The study ran its PCR with 60 Vbeta and 13 Jbeta primers. Repertoires were generated with immunoSEQ multiplex PCR, while TCRdb's copy carries only in-frame clones and drops some. The sample contains some 150,000 clones, around 80% of which appear only once. Sequencing was performed on PBMCs. All receptors come from a young man in good health and CMV-seropositive.

As DNA, the CDR3 is TGTGCCAGCAGCTCACAACAGGGGAAGGACAAAAACATTCAGTACTTC. It encodes CASSSQQGKDKNIQYF. The rearrangement joins TRBV2 to TRBJ2-4; 7 bases map to TRBD1. The germline CDR1 and CDR2 sequences are SNHLY and FYNNEI. The V and J ends lost 6 bases and 3 bases, in that order; junction bases with no gene match: 11. The CDR3 sequence is 16 residues long.

As regards this clone: A read error is likely, as this CDR3 ends without the conserved phenylalanine or tryptophan. The chain employs TRBV5-1 and TRBJ2-7, with D possibly being TRBD2 (5 bases). Germline V gene sequence: CDR1 SGHRS, CDR2 YFSETQ. The V end lost 0 bases, the J end lost 3 bases, and 16 bases lay between the germline ends. This CDR3 has 16 residues. The CDR3 nucleotides are TGCGCCAGCAGCTTGGTGAGCGGACGTGCAATCTACGAGCAGTACCTC. As protein: CASSLVSGRAIYEQYL.

The rearrangement joins TRBV6-6 to TRBJ1-4; 9 positions match TRBD1. The junction had 2 bases not matched to a gene; V was cut back by 2 bases and J by 7 bases. The germline CDR1 and CDR2 sequences are MNHNY and SVGAGI (reference sequence). This CDR3 comprises 14 residues. CDR3 residues: CASSYLDRGEKLFF. The CDR3 nucleotides read TGTGCCAGCAGTTACCTGGACAGGGGTGAAAAACTGTTTTTT.

This clone turned up a few times. The rearrangement uses TRBV5-1 and TRBJ2-1; 8 bases are a match to TRBD2. In germline, CDR1 is SGHRS, CDR2 YFSETQ. After removal of 0 bases from V and 5 bases from J, the junction contained 7 bases not matched to a gene. There are 16 residues in the CDR3. The CDR3 DNA sequence: TGCGCCAGCAGCTTGGCCCTAGCGGGTCTAAACAATGAGCAGTTCTTC. It specifies CASSLALAGLNNEQFF. Drawing the rest from reference TRBV5-1 and TRBJ2-1, the complete variable domain is KAGVTQTPRYLIKTRGQQVTLSCSPISGHRSVSWYQQTPGQGLQFLFEYFSETQRNKGNFPGRFSGRQFSNSRSEMNVSTLELGDSALYLCASSLALAGLNNEQFFGPGTRLTVL.

A single count supports this clone. The chain carries TRBV11-3 and TRBJ2-7, with 7 nucleotides matching TRBD2. In germline, CDR1 is SGHNT, CDR2 YENEEA. There are 15 residues in the CDR3. V lost 5 bases and J lost 5; bases outside the gene matches: 12. The CDR3 DNA reads TGTGCCAGCAGCACCCGCGGGGGAGGCGTAGACGAGCAGTACTTC. Its protein is CASSTRGGGVDEQYF.

This chain joins TRBV4-2 and TRBJ2-1; 10 bases fit TRBD2. With V trimmed by 0 bases and J by 5 bases, 16 bases remained unmatched. Germline V lookup: CDR1 LGHNA, CDR2 YNFKEQ. This CDR3 has 20 residues. The chain's CDR3 is CASSQDVLSGGVLSDNEQFF. The CDR3 DNA follows: TGTGCCAGCAGCCAAGATGTGCTCAGCGGGGGGGTACTATCTGACAATGAGCAGTTCTTC.

V is TRBV2 and J is TRBJ1-2; no reliable D call. Germline loops: CDR1 SNHLY, CDR2 FYNNEI. This CDR3 contains 14 residues. Trimming took 5 bases from V and 0 from J, leaving 10 bases between them. In nucleotides, the CDR3 is TGTGCCAGCAGTATTACCAGGTCTAACTATGGCTACACCTTC. Protein sequence: CASSITRSNYGYTF.

The DNA of the CDR3 is TGTGCCAGCAGTTACTTGCGAAATGAGCAGTTCTTC. This gives the protein CASSYLRNEQFF. This chain links TRBV6-6 with TRBJ2-1; D remains ambiguous. The CDR3 is made up of 12 amino acids. Germline loops: CDR1 MNHNY, CDR2 SVGAGI (reference sequence). Trimming removed 1 base at V and 7 bases at J, with 5 bases between.

This clone was observed a single time. The chain carries TRBV27 and TRBJ1-2; a weak D match, TRBD1 (6 bases). CDR1 and CDR2 (germline): MNHEY, SMNVEV (reference sequence). Trimming cost V 5 bases and J 3 bases, with 13 bases left between them. The length of the CDR3 is 14 residues. This CDR3 is CASSGRGGYYGYTF. CDR3 DNA: TGTGCCAGCAGTGGAAGAGGGGGATACTATGGCTACACCTTC.

The V and J genes are TRBV19 and TRBJ1-3, with TRBD1 matching over 7 bases. Trimming removed 7 bases from V and 4 bases from J; junction bases left unmatched: 4. The CDR3 extends over 13 amino acids. In germline, CDR1 is LNHDA, CDR2 SQIVND (reference sequence). The CDR3 DNA reads as TGTGCCAGTACAGACAGGGCGGGAAACACCATATATTTT. Its protein is CASTDRAGNTIYF.

The gene calls are TRBV30 and TRBJ1-1; 10 bases agree with TRBD1. V dropped 5 bases and J dropped 1; count of bases not matched to a gene: 10. This CDR3 comprises 16 residues. Germline CDR1 and CDR2: GTSNPN and SVGIG (reference sequence). DNA of the CDR3: TGTGCCTGGGAGCCGGGACAGGGGCGGACGAACACTGAAGCTTTCTTT. It is translated as CAWEPGQGRTNTEAFF. The full variable domain, in which reference TRBV30 and TRBJ1-1 provide the parts outside the CDR3, is SQTIHQWPATLVQPVGSPLSLECTVEGTSNPNLYWYRQAAGRGLQLLFYSVGIGQISSEVPQNLSASRPQDRQFILSSKKLLLSDSGFYLCAWEPGQGRTNTEAFFGQGTRLTVV.

This chain joins TRBV4-1 and TRBJ2-5; TRBD1 might be the D (5 bases). The end of the DNA is better explained by TRBJ2-7, so the J call may be wrong. There are 14 residues in the CDR3. The germline V gene has CDR1 MGHRA and CDR2 YSYEKL. CDR3 loop: CASSQAQGMYEQYF. The CDR3 DNA reads as TGCGCCAGCAGCCAAGCTCAGGGTATGTACGAGCAGTACTTC.

This sequence joins TRBV7-9 and TRBJ1-2; tentative D call: TRBD1 (5 bases). Between the trimmed V and J ends, which lost 5 bases and 4 bases, there was a span of 11 bases. CDR3 length: 13 residues. Germline assignment: CDR1 SEHNR and CDR2 FQNEAQ (reference sequence). This CDR3 is CASSNPGFYGYTF. The CDR3 region has the DNA TGTGCCAGCAGCAATCCAGGGTTCTATGGCTACACCTTC.

This clone turned up a few times. The genes are TRBV5-1 and TRBJ2-1, with unresolved D. Germline values: CDR1 SGHRS, CDR2 YFSETQ. V was trimmed by 2 bases and J by 4 bases, leaving 4 bases between them. The CDR3 is 12 residues long. The CDR3 here is CASSLQYNEQFF. The CDR3 coding sequence is TGCGCCAGCAGCTTACAGTACAATGAGCAGTTCTTC.

The chain has TRBV19 and TRBJ2-1; a weak D match, TRBD2 (6 bases). Germline values: CDR1 LNHDA, CDR2 SQIVND (reference sequence). CDR3 size: 14 residues. Trimming removed 3 bases from V and 8 bases from J, with 14 bases in between. CDR3 nucleotide sequence: TGTGCCAGTAGTATCCTAATGACTAGGGATGAGCAGTTCTTC. This sequence encodes CASSILMTRDEQFF.

The chain uses TRBV11-2 and TRBJ2-1; TRBD1 matches 7 bases. The CDR3 is 16 amino acids. CDR1 is SGHAT, CDR2 FQNNGV, per germline. V lost 2 bases to trimming and J lost 4 bases; unmatched junction nucleotides: 8. CDR3 residues: CASSLLQGYRYNEQFF. CDR3 nucleotide sequence: TGTGCCAGCAGCTTACTACAGGGGTACCGATACAATGAGCAGTTCTTC. Supplemented by reference TRBV11-2 and TRBJ2-1, the full variable domain reads EAGVAQSPRYKIIEKRQSVAFWCNPISGHATLYWYQQILGQGPKLLIQFQNNGVVDDSQLPKDRFSAERLKGVDSTLKIQPAKLEDSAVYLCASSLLQGYRYNEQFFGPGTRLTVL.

The V and J genes are TRBV9 and TRBJ1-2, with 9 bases lining up with TRBD1. This CDR3 is 15 amino acids long. Germline-derived CDR1 and CDR2 are SGDLS and YYNGEE. V lost 3 bases to trimming and J lost 7 bases; unmatched junction nucleotides: 10. The CDR3 nucleotides are TGTGCCAGCAGCGATTCCTCGGACAGGGGAGCTGGCTACACCTTC. Protein sequence: CASSDSSDRGAGYTF.

The chain joins TRBV4-2 to TRBJ1-1; possible D gene TRBD1, 5 bases. Germline assignment: CDR1 LGHNA and CDR2 YNFKEQ. The CDR3 has 16 amino acids. The V gene lost 0 bases and the J gene lost 1 base, with 12 bases spanning the gap. The CDR3 is CASSQDGTGRNTEAFF. The DNA for the CDR3 is TGTGCCAGCAGCCAAGATGGAACAGGTCGGAACACTGAAGCTTTCTTT.

This clone was detected a few times. The genes are TRBV6-6 and TRBJ1-5; no firm D call. V lost 5 bases to trimming and J lost 2 bases, with 13 bases between them. The germline V gene has CDR1 MNHNY and CDR2 SVGAGI (reference sequence). The CDR3 covers 15 residues. For the CDR3, the DNA is TGTGCCAGCAGTACGAGGGCCCGGGGCAATCAGCCCCAGCATTTT. Its protein product is CASSTRARGNQPQHF.

The count of this clone is one. The chain carries TRBV6-6 and TRBJ2-1; 9 bases agree with TRBD2. CDR1 MNHNY and CDR2 SVGAGI come from the germline V gene (reference sequence). V trimming: 6 bases; J trimming: 7 bases; junction bases outside the gene matches: 10. This CDR3 region has 15 residues. Here the CDR3 DNA reads TGTGCCAGCAGGCCGATAGCGGGAGATCCGAATGAGCAGTTCTTC. This gives the protein CASRPIAGDPNEQFF.

This clone was counted a few times. The chain combines TRBV2 with TRBJ1-2, with 11 bases that match TRBD1. Trimming took 6 bases from V and 6 from J; bases not matched to a gene: 9. From germline, CDR1 is SNHLY and CDR2 FYNNEI. The CDR3 length is 15 residues. The CDR3 is CASRDRTGGEDGYTF. The CDR3, as DNA: TGTGCCAGCAGAGATAGGACAGGGGGCGAGGATGGCTACACCTTC.

This clone was counted a few times. This sequence joins TRBV19 and TRBJ2-1, with a possible D match to TRBD1 (5 bases). Germline V gene data show CDR1 as LNHDA and CDR2 as SQIVND (reference sequence). The CDR3 has 16 amino acids. Between the trimmed V and J ends, which lost 5 bases and 7 bases, there was a span of 21 bases. CDR3 nucleotide sequence: TGTGCCAGTAGTCCACTAAGGGGAAGGGCAAGGAATGAGCAGTTCTTC. Translation gives CASSPLRGRARNEQFF. Full variable domain (remainder filled in from reference TRBV19 and TRBJ2-1): DGGITQSPKYLFRKEGQNVTLSCEQNLNHDAMYWYRQDPGQGLRLIYYSQIVNDFQKGDIAEGYSVSREKKESFPLTVTSAQKNPTAFYLCASSPLRGRARNEQFFGPGTRLTVL.

Notes on this clone: The germline gene is not matched at one end of the junction; a read error may be the cause. The CDR3 nucleotides read TGTGCCAGCAGCCCATTCGACAGGGGGGGGGCCAACGGCCTGACTTTC. This encodes CASSPFDRGGANGLTF. J is TRBJ2-6 and V is TRBV7-2; 9 nucleotides line up with TRBD1. The CDR3 is made up of 16 amino acids. Germline CDR1 is SGHTA and CDR2 is FQGNSA.

CDR3 sequence reads: CASKGTEISGNTIYF. The CDR3 nucleotides are TGTGCCAGCAAGGGGACAGAGATCTCTGGAAACACCATATATTTT. The rearrangement links TRBV6-1 to TRBJ1-3, with 7 positions matching TRBD1. Trimming removed 7 bases from V and 0 bases from J; junction bases left unmatched: 6. The length of the CDR3 is 15 residues. CDR1 and CDR2 (germline): MNHNS, SASEGT.

CDR3 sequence (DNA): TGTGCCAGCAGCCAAGATGTCAGCGGAGCTTACAATGAGCAGTTCTTC. This sequence encodes CASSQDVSGAYNEQFF. This chain uses TRBV4-2 with TRBJ2-1; TRBD2 is a possible D gene (5 bases). The CDR3 contains 16 residues. Germline loops: CDR1 LGHNA, CDR2 YNFKEQ. V shed 0 bases and J shed 4 bases, with 13 bases lying between them.

The rearrangement links TRBV9 to TRBJ2-1; weak D call: TRBD2 (6 bases). The CDR3 runs to 17 residues. The germline gives CDR1 SGDLS, CDR2 YYNGEE. V dropped 1 base and J dropped 3 bases, with 17 bases sitting between them. The CDR3 loop is CASSVSPQAGGYNEQFF. The CDR3 bases are TGTGCCAGCAGCGTATCCCCCCAAGCGGGTGGCTACAATGAGCAGTTCTTC.

The chain combines TRBV11-3 with TRBJ2-1, with unresolved D. CDR3 length equals 15 residues. Germline V CDR1 and CDR2: SGHNT, YENEEA. The V end lost 2 bases, the J end lost 2 bases, and 10 bases lay between the germline ends. CDR3 sequence: CASSLRPGPYNEQFF. The CDR3 nucleotides read TGTGCCAGCAGCTTAAGGCCTGGGCCCTACAATGAGCAGTTCTTC.

The V and J genes are TRBV6-1 and TRBJ1-1; TRBD1 is a possible D gene (5 bases). V shed 3 bases and J shed 4 bases, with 12 bases lying between them. This CDR3 region has 14 residues. In germline, CDR1 is MNHNS, CDR2 SASEGT. The CDR3: CASSERGGGTEAFF. The CDR3 DNA follows: TGTGCCAGCAGTGAGAGGGGAGGTGGCACTGAAGCTTTCTTT.

The chain recombines TRBV6-5 with TRBJ1-5; 7 bases fit TRBD1. The V gene's germline CDR1 is MNHEY and CDR2 SVGAGI. V was pared by 6 bases and J by 5 bases, with 7 bases of the junction left unmatched. The CDR3 sequence is 14 residues long. The CDR3 sequence: CASSLDRLDQPQHF. The CDR3 DNA reads TGTGCCAGCAGCCTGGACAGGCTGGATCAGCCCCAGCATTTT.

V usage is TRBV2 and J usage is TRBJ2-5; D not certain. The germline V and J ends were trimmed by 3 bases and 1 base, with 6 bases remaining between them. Germline loops: CDR1 SNHLY, CDR2 FYNNEI. The CDR3 is made up of 13 amino acids. DNA of the CDR3: TGTGCCAGCAGTGAGTACAGCCAAGAGACCCAGTACTTC. It yields the protein CASSEYSQETQYF.